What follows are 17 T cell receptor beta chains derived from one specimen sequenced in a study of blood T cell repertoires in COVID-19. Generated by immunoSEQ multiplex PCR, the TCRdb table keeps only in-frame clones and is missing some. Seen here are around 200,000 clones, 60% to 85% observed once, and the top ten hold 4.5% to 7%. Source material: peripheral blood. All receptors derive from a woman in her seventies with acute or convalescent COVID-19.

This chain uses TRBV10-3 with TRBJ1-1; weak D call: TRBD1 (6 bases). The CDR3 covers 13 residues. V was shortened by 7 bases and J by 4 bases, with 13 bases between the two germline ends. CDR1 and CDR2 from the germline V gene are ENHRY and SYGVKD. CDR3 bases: TGTGCCATCAACGTAGGGGGGGGCACTGAAGCTTTCTTT. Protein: CAINVGGGTEAFF.

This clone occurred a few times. CDR3 in DNA: TGTGCCAGCAGCTTAGGCCGTAAGGGGGCGCGGGATCCTGGCTACACCTTC. It is translated as CASSLGRKGARDPGYTF. This sequence joins TRBV13 and TRBJ1-2; TRBD1 aligns across 7 bases. CDR3 length equals 17 residues. J was trimmed by 7 bases and V by 0 bases; bases with no gene match: 14. CDR1 is PRHDT, CDR2 FYEKMQ, per germline (reference sequence).

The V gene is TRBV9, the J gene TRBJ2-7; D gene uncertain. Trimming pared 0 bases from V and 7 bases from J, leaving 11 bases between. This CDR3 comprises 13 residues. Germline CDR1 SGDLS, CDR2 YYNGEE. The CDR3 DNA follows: TGTGCCAGCAGCGTAGGCCCGCAGTTGGAGCAGTACTTC. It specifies CASSVGPQLEQYF.

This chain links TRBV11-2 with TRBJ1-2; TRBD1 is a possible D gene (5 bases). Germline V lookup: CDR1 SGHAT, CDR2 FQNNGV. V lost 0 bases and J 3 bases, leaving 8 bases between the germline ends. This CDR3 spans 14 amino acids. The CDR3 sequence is CASSLDVRDYGYTF. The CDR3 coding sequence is TGTGCCAGCAGCTTAGATGTCAGGGACTATGGCTACACCTTC.

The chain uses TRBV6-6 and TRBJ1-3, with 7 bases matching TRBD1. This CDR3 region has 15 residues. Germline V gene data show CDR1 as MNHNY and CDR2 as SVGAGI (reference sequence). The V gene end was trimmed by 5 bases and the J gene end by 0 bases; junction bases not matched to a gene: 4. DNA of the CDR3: TGTGCCAGCAGTGGGGACAGCCACTCTGGAAACACCATATATTTT. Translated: CASSGDSHSGNTIYF.

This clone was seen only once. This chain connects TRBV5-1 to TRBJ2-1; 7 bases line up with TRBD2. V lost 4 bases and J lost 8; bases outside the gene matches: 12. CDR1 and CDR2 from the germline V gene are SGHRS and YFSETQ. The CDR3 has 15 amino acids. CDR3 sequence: CASSPGGLDVDEQFF. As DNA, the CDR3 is TGCGCCAGCAGCCCAGGAGGACTAGATGTAGATGAGCAGTTCTTC.

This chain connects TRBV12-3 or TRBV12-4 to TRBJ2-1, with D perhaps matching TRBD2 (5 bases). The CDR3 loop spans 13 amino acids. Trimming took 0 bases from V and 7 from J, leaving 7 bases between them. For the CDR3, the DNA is TGTGCCAGCAGTTTAGCGCCGGGAAATGAGCAGTTCTTC. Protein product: CASSLAPGNEQFF.

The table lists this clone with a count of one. The CDR3 is CASSLEFAGGPGTDTQYF. CDR3 in DNA: TGCGCCAGCAGCTTGGAGTTTGCGGGAGGGCCTGGCACAGATACGCAGTATTTT. This chain joins TRBV5-1 and TRBJ2-3, with 9 bases identical to TRBD2. The germline V gene encodes CDR1 SGHRS and CDR2 YFSETQ. V lost 0 bases, J lost 1 base, and 9 bases stayed unmatched. The CDR3 length is 18 residues.

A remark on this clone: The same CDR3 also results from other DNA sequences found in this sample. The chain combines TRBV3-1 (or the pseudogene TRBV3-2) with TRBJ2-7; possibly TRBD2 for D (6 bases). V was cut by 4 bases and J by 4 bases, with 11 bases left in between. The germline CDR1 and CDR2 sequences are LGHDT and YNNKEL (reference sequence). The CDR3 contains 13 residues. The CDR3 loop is CASSPGLPYEQYF. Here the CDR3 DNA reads TGTGCCAGCAGCCCCGGACTACCTTACGAGCAGTACTTC.

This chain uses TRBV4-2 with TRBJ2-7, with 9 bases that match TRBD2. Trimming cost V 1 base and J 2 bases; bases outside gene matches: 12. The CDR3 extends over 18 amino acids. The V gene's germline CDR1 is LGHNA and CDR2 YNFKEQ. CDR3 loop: CASSQASSAGGTTYEQYF. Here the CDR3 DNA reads TGTGCCAGCAGCCAAGCTTCGTCGGCGGGAGGGACCACCTACGAGCAGTACTTC.

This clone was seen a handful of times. The CDR3: CASSFPGTSGFDEQFF. The CDR3 DNA reads as TGTGCCAGCAGCTTTCCCGGGACTAGCGGGTTTGATGAGCAGTTCTTC. This chain joins TRBV5-4 and TRBJ2-1, with 12 bases identical to TRBD2. With V trimmed by 2 bases and J by 8 bases, 8 bases remained unmatched. Looked up from germline, CDR1 is SGHNT and CDR2 is YYREEE (reference sequence). This CDR3 comprises 16 residues.

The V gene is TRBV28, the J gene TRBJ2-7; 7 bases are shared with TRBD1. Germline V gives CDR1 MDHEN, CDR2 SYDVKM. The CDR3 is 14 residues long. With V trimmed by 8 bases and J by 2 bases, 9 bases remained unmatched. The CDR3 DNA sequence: TGTGCCAGCTGGGACAGAGCGCTACCCTACGAGCAGTACTTC. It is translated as CASWDRALPYEQYF.

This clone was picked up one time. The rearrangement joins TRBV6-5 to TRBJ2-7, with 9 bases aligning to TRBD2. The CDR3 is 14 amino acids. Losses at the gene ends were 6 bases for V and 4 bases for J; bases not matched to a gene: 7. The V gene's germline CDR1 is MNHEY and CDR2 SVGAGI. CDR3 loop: CASRGLAGPYEQYF. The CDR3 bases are TGTGCCAGCAGAGGGCTAGCGGGACCATACGAGCAGTACTTC.

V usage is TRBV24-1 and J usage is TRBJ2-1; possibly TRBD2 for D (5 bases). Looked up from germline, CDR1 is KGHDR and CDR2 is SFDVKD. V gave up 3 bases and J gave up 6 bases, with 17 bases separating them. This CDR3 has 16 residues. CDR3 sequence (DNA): TGTGCCACCAGTGATCCTGCTAGTTACCGGGGCAATGAGCAGTTCTTC. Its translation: CATSDPASYRGNEQFF.

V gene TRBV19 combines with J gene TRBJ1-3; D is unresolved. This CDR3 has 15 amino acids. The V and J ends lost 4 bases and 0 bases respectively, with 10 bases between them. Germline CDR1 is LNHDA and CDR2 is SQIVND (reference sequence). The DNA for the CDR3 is TGTGCCAGTAGTAACCGACTGAGCTCTGGAAACACCATATATTTT. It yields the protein CASSNRLSSGNTIYF. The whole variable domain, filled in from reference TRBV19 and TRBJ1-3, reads DGGITQSPKYLFRKEGQNVTLSCEQNLNHDAMYWYRQDPGQGLRLIYYSQIVNDFQKGDIAEGYSVSREKKESFPLTVTSAQKNPTAFYLCASSNRLSSGNTIYFGEGSWLTVV.

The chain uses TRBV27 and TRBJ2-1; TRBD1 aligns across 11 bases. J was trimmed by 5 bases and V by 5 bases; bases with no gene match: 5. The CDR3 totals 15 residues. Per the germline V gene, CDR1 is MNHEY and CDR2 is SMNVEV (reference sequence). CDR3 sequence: CASSQGQGVNNEQFF. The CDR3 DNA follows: TGTGCCAGCAGTCAGGGACAGGGGGTCAACAATGAGCAGTTCTTC.

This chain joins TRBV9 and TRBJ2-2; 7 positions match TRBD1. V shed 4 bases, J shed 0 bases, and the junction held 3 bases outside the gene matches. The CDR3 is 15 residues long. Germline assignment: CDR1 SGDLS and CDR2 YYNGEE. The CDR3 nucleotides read TGTGCCAGCAGCACCGGGACAGCGAACACCGGGGAGCTGTTTTTT. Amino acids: CASSTGTANTGELFF.